This T cell receptor beta chain was obtained from a study of blood T cell repertoires in COVID-19. Only one count was recorded for this clone. Trimming removed 6 bases at V and 4 bases at J, with 25 bases between. The CDR3 sequence is 17 residues long. Per the germline V gene, CDR1 is KGHSH and CDR2 is LQKENI. Participant age was about 18 to 100 years, and participants resided in approximately 24 US areas. Symptom resolution, clearance, or two negative PCRs marked donors in Cohort 3 as recovered. Clones were sequenced by immunoSEQ multiplex PCR, and TCRdb holds only the in-frame ones, with some missing. The sample lists 380,000 or so clones, roughly 86% occurring once.

This chain uses TRBV18 with TRBJ2-7, with D possibly TRBD1 on 6 matching bases. The specimen sequenced was PBMCs or T cells enriched from blood (not recorded which). This TCR derives from a young man who had recovered from COVID-19. The CDR3 protein is CASSQGNGRGYQYEQYF. CDR3 coding DNA: TGTGCCAGCTCCCAAGGGAACGGCAGGGGTTACCAATACGAGCAGTACTTC. Full variable domain (outside the CDR3, taken from reference TRBV18 and TRBJ2-7): NAGVMQNPRHLVRRRGQEARLRCSPMKGHSHVYWYRQLPEEGLKFMVYLQKENIIDESGMPKERFSAEFPKEGPSILRIQQVVRGDSAAYFCASSQGNGRGYQYEQYFGPGTRLTVT.